The following is a TCR beta chain sequence with its context. This clone was seen more than once but under ten times. Its specific antigen is unknown. Nothing much larger sits one base from this clone, and base qualities are not available. There are 14 amino acids in the CDR3, from cysteine to phenylalanine inclusive. The entry retains the CDR3 DNA only, 42 bases that are in frame from base 1. V drops 4 bases and J drops 5 bases, leaving 11 bases in between. Per the germline V gene (reference sequence), LNHDA is the CDR1 and SQIVND is the CDR2. Whole blood was collected in K2EDTA tubes by collaborating institutions according to the institutions' own protocols. For TCRbeta analysis, collaborator samples were shipped as frozen whole blood, as isolated PBMCs, or as DNA extracted from either sample type. This sample is drawn from a study of blood T cell repertoires in COVID-19 (TCRdb year 2020). Broadly, across the study: Samples from collaborators originated in the United States, Italy and Spain and spanned both the acute and convalescent phases of COVID-19. The material from the prospective study consisted of cDNA or gDNA derived from T cells, B-cell-depleted T cells, or PBMCs. The dataset comprised deeply sampled blood TCRbeta repertoires from subjects exposed to, actively infected with, or recovered from COVID-19. The repertoires were made available in a free public database intended to serve as a resource for research on the immune response to SARS-CoV-2. The samples were drawn from the first 160 participants of the ongoing ImmuneRACE study and from over 950 subjects provided by 6 global collaborators. A de-identified subject ID, COVID-19 status, age in years and sex were almost always included in the sample metadata. Where available, HLA class I and class II types were obtained from metadata supplied by the sample provider rather than from assay-based typing. On the study overall, not on this receptor specifically: Clinical and demographic metadata were provided uncurated, with the amount varying by source and participant.

TCRbeta CDR3 regions were amplified from genomic DNA by means of the immunoSEQ Assay, a bias-controlled multiplex PCR. The study's processing was this. The number of nucleated cells in each sample was estimated by amplification of reference gene primers within the assay. Sequence reads were collapsed and filtered to measure the absolute abundance of every unique TCRbeta CDR3 rearrangement. For each sample, productive Simpson clonality was calculated by taking the square root of Simpson's diversity index across productive rearrangements. TCRdb obtained this table from immuneACCESS and retained in-frame rearrangements with V and J assigned. These tables miss some clones; where compared with another copy, unresolved V genes account for less than half of the shortfall, and the remainder is unexplained. V, J and clone size derive from that table, while D and trimming were established from the DNA sequence. A total of about 66,000 clones appear in this sample, nearly 90% of them only once. The ten largest make up 1.3% to 1.5% of the sample.

This clonotype was obtained from a man in his sixties with acute or convalescent COVID-19. In this chain, TRBV19 is recombined with TRBJ2-2; TRBD2 is perhaps the D gene, given 6 matching bases. The sample comprised peripheral blood. The CDR3 is CASSNPGRTGELFF. The nucleotide sequence reads as follows: TGTGCCAGTAGTAATCCGGGGAGGACCGGGGAGCTGTTTTTT.